The 28 T cell receptor beta chains given below trace back to one sample, sequenced in a study of T cells in tuberculosis. The assay was immunoSEQ multiplex PCR, and TCRdb's table has in-frame clones only and misses some. The repertoire holds about 59,000 clones, approximately 80% seen once, with around 13% in the top ten. Cells were sorted from thawed PBMC rested overnight and stained with GMM-loaded CD1B tetramer, viability dye and anti-CD3. The CD1B tetramers carried C32 glucose monomycolate purified from Rhodococcus equi. The specimen was CD1b-GMM tetramer-negative cells sorted from PBMCs. The receptors were sampled from an adult woman with latent tuberculosis.

There are a few counts of this clone. The J gene is TRBJ2-2, the V gene TRBV6-1; 12 bases align to TRBD1. Germline trimming cut 8 bases from V and 7 bases from J; bases unmatched to any gene: 5. Germline-derived CDR1 and CDR2 are MNHNS and SASEGT. The CDR3 sequence is 14 residues long. This CDR3 is CASRDRGLIGELFF. Here the CDR3 DNA reads TGTGCCAGCCGGGACAGGGGGCTGATCGGGGAGCTGTTTTTT.

This clone was picked up a small number of times. The J gene is TRBJ2-7, the V gene TRBV6-1; D remains unclear. The germline gives CDR1 MNHNS, CDR2 SASEGT. V dropped 1 base and J dropped 5 bases, with 9 bases sitting between them. The length of the CDR3 is 13 residues. CDR3: CASSEESVDEQYF. Written as DNA, the CDR3 is TGTGCCAGCAGTGAAGAATCCGTCGACGAGCAGTACTTC.

The chain combines TRBV2 with TRBJ2-1; maybe TRBD1 (6 bases). The CDR3 contains 12 residues. The V end was cut by 7 bases, the J end by 8 bases, with 12 bases between. In germline, CDR1 is SNHLY, CDR2 FYNNEI. The CDR3 reads CASTPDSDEQFF. The CDR3 DNA sequence: TGTGCCAGCACTCCGGACAGCGATGAGCAGTTCTTC. The variable domain in full, with the rest retrieved from reference TRBV2 and TRBJ2-1, is EPEVTQTPSHQVTQMGQEVILRCVPISNHLYFYWYRQILGQKVEFLVSFYNNEISEKSEIFDDQFSVERPDGSNFTLKIRSTKLEDSAMYFCASTPDSDEQFFGPGTRLTVL.

The chain uses TRBV5-1 and TRBJ2-3, with TRBD1 as a possible D gene (6 bases). Trimming removed 2 bases at V and 0 bases at J, with 13 bases between. The CDR3 extends over 16 amino acids. CDR1 is SGHRS, CDR2 YFSETQ, per germline. The CDR3 coding sequence is TGCGCCAGCAGCTTAGACAGGAGAACTAGCACAGATACGCAGTATTTT. Its translation is CASSLDRRTSTDTQYF.

This clone was counted only a few times. V usage is TRBV14 and J usage is TRBJ1-2; D is undetermined. Germline V lookup: CDR1 SGHDN, CDR2 FVKESK. The CDR3 consists of 15 residues. Trimming cost V 1 base and J 2 bases, with 11 bases left between them. CDR3 in DNA: TGTGCCAGCAGCCAAGTCTTCGGGTGGAACTATGGCTACACCTTC. Protein sequence: CASSQVFGWNYGYTF.

The CDR3 region is CASSYQPETEAFF. The CDR3 coding sequence is TGTGCCAGCAGCTACCAACCGGAGACTGAAGCTTTCTTT. This chain uses TRBV5-4 with TRBJ1-1; D is unresolved. V was trimmed by 3 bases and J by 5 bases, leaving 11 bases between them. The germline CDR1 and CDR2 sequences are SGHNT and YYREEE (reference sequence). The length of the CDR3 is 13 residues. Based on the CDR3 plus reference TRBV5-4 and TRBJ1-1, the full variable domain is ETGVTQSPTHLIKTRGQQVTLRCSSQSGHNTVSWYQQALGQGPQFIFQYYREEENGRGNFPPRFSGLQFPNYSSELNVNALELDDSALYLCASSYQPETEAFFGQGTRLTVV.

The CDR3 region is CASSSTQGVHEQYF. The CDR3 nucleotides read TGTGCCAGCAGTTCGACCCAGGGGGTTCACGAGCAGTACTTC. The chain carries TRBV6-5 and TRBJ2-7; 7 positions agree with TRBD1. The germline CDR1 and CDR2 sequences are MNHEY and SVGAGI. The V and J ends lost 4 bases and 5 bases, in that order; junction bases with no gene match: 8. The length of the CDR3 is 14 residues.

The chain is built from TRBV19 and TRBJ1-5; 12 bases align to TRBD1. CDR3 length: 16 amino acids. Germline V CDR1 and CDR2: LNHDA, SQIVND (reference sequence). Unmatched junction bases numbered 8, after V lost 5 bases and J lost 6 bases. In DNA, the CDR3 is TGTGCCAGTAGTGCAGCCGGGACAGGGGGCCGTCAGCCCCAGCATTTT. Protein: CASSAAGTGGRQPQHF.

V gene TRBV6-1 combines with J gene TRBJ1-5, with D possibly matching TRBD1 (5 bases). Deletions cut 6 bases from V and 4 bases from J, with 13 bases between. Germline-derived CDR1 and CDR2 are MNHNS and SASEGT. This CDR3 is built from 14 residues. CDR3 protein: CASSLRRGNQPQHF. The CDR3 coding sequence is TGTGCCAGCAGCCTGAGGCGGGGGAATCAGCCCCAGCATTTT.

The rearrangement uses TRBV5-4 and TRBJ2-7, with 13 nucleotides matching TRBD2. V trimming: 4 bases; J trimming: 5 bases; junction bases outside the gene matches: 12. Germline CDR1 reads SGHNT; CDR2 reads YYREEE (reference sequence). This CDR3 comprises 17 residues. DNA for the CDR3: TGTGCCAGCAGCAAAGGGACTAGCGGGAAATTAGTGGACGAGCAGTACTTC. Its protein product is CASSKGTSGKLVDEQYF.

The chain joins TRBV29-1 to TRBJ1-1, with 9 bases aligning to TRBD1. The CDR3 runs to 15 residues. V shed 7 bases, J shed 1 base, and the junction held 10 bases outside the gene matches. Germline CDR1 reads SQVTM; CDR2 reads ANQGSEA. The CDR3 coding sequence is TGCAGCGCCGGGGATCCGGGACAGGGGAACACTGAAGCTTTCTTT. This codes for CSAGDPGQGNTEAFF.

The chain joins TRBV27 to TRBJ2-2; 8 bases are shared with TRBD2. CDR1 and CDR2 from the germline V gene are MNHEY and SMNVEV (reference sequence). The CDR3 is 12 residues long. With 7 bases clipped from V and 6 bases from J, the junction kept 1 base outside the gene matches. Here the CDR3 DNA reads TGTGCCAGCACGGGGGGGCCCGGGGAGCTGTTTTTT. It specifies CASTGGPGELFF.

The chain is built from TRBV5-1 and TRBJ2-1; 10 bases fit TRBD2. CDR1 and CDR2 (germline): SGHRS, YFSETQ. The V and J ends lost 2 bases and 6 bases, in that order; junction bases with no gene match: 8. This CDR3 is 16 amino acids long. CDR3 bases: TGCGCCAGCAGCTTATTAAAACTAGCGGGAAGCAATGAGCAGTTCTTC. This gives the protein CASSLLKLAGSNEQFF.

The V call is TRBV7-2, the J call TRBJ2-1; 9 bases line up with TRBD2. The germline V gene has CDR1 SGHTA and CDR2 FQGNSA. The V gene end was trimmed by 5 bases and the J gene end by 6 bases; junction bases not matched to a gene: 20. The CDR3 has 19 residues. The chain's CDR3 is CASSTRDRLAEPVGNEQFF. DNA for the CDR3: TGTGCCAGCAGCACCCGGGACAGACTAGCGGAACCTGTGGGCAATGAGCAGTTCTTC. Full variable domain (outside the CDR3, taken from reference TRBV7-2 and TRBJ2-1): GAGVSQSPSNKVTEKGKDVELRCDPISGHTALYWYRQSLGQGLEFLIYFQGNSAPDKSGLPSDRFSAERTGGSVSTLTIQRTQQEDSAVYLCASSTRDRLAEPVGNEQFFGPGTRLTVL.

This sequence joins TRBV4-2 and TRBJ1-6; a weak D match, TRBD1 (6 bases). Between the trimmed V and J ends, which lost 0 bases and 8 bases, there was a span of 11 bases. Germline CDR1 LGHNA, CDR2 YNFKEQ. The CDR3 consists of 15 residues. As DNA, the CDR3 is TGTGCCAGCAGCCAAGATTGGGACATATATTCACCCCTCCACTTT. Encoded protein: CASSQDWDIYSPLHF.

The chain links TRBV28 to TRBJ2-2; weak D call: TRBD2 (6 bases). Germline lookup yields CDR1 MDHEN and CDR2 SYDVKM. The germline V and J ends were trimmed by 10 bases and 1 base, with 25 bases remaining between them. The CDR3 is made up of 18 amino acids. The CDR3 nucleotides are TGTGCCATCCCTGTCCGTCGGGGAGGAGGGCTGAACACCGGGGAGCTGTTTTTT. Amino acids: CAIPVRRGGGLNTGELFF. The full variable domain, in which reference TRBV28 and TRBJ2-2 provide the parts outside the CDR3, is DVKVTQSSRYLVKRTGEKVFLECVQDMDHENMFWYRQDPGLGLRLIYFSYDVKMKEKGDIPEGYSVSREKKERFSLILESASTNQTSMYLCAIPVRRGGGLNTGELFFGEGSRLTVL.

CDR3 region: CASSADNQPQHF. CDR3 bases: TGTGCCAGCAGTGCAGACAATCAGCCCCAGCATTTT. The chain combines TRBV2 with TRBJ1-5, with no clear D. Germline CDR1 reads SNHLY; CDR2 reads FYNNEI. Trimming cost V 4 bases and J 3 bases, with 4 bases left between them. This CDR3 contains 12 residues.

This chain joins TRBV19 and TRBJ2-3, with 12 bases identical to TRBD2. Germline V gene sequence: CDR1 LNHDA, CDR2 SQIVND (reference sequence). V was clipped by 5 bases and J by 5 bases; unmatched bases: 5. This CDR3 region has 15 residues. The CDR3 region is CASSLLAGGGDTQYF. In DNA, the CDR3 is TGTGCCAGTAGTTTGCTAGCGGGAGGGGGAGATACGCAGTATTTT.

This clone is a singleton in its sample. The chain's CDR3 is CASSISGLHSPLHF. In nucleotides, the CDR3 is TGTGCCAGTAGTATTTCAGGGTTGCATTCACCCCTCCACTTT. The chain employs TRBV19 and TRBJ1-6; tentative D call: TRBD1 (5 bases). There are 14 residues in the CDR3. CDR1 is LNHDA and CDR2 is SQIVND in the germline V gene (reference sequence). V was clipped by 3 bases and J by 8 bases, with 11 bases between them.

This clone was seen a few times. This sequence joins TRBV6-1 and TRBJ2-1; D uncertain. Germline V gives CDR1 MNHNS, CDR2 SASEGT. The CDR3 spans 15 residues. V shed 3 bases and J shed 0 bases, with 9 bases lying between them. The CDR3 reads CASSETESSYNEQFF. As DNA, the CDR3 is TGTGCCAGCAGTGAGACGGAGAGCTCCTACAATGAGCAGTTCTTC.

This chain connects TRBV6-1 to TRBJ2-7; 9 nucleotides line up with TRBD2. Germline V gives CDR1 MNHNS, CDR2 SASEGT. The CDR3 totals 13 residues. The trim removed 7 bases at V and 6 bases at J, leaving 7 bases unmatched. CDR3 sequence: CASTPSGKGEQYF. Written as DNA, the CDR3 is TGTGCCAGCACCCCTAGCGGGAAAGGCGAGCAGTACTTC.

This chain links TRBV9 with TRBJ2-7; D possibly corresponds to TRBD1 (5 bases). V shed 0 bases and J shed 4 bases, with 11 bases lying between them. This CDR3 region has 14 residues. Germline CDR1 SGDLS, CDR2 YYNGEE. The CDR3 DNA sequence: TGTGCCAGCAGCGTAGGGGCCAGGGAATACGAGCAGTACTTC. It encodes CASSVGAREYEQYF. The full variable domain, completed using reference TRBV9 and TRBJ2-7, is DSGVTQTPKHLITATGQRVTLRCSPRSGDLSVYWYQQSLDQGLQFLIQYYNGEERAKGNILERFSAQQFPDLHSELNLSSLELGDSALYFCASSVGAREYEQYFGPGTRLTVT.

V is TRBV9 and J is TRBJ1-6, with TRBD1 identical over 7 bases. The CDR3 has 14 residues. Germline trimming cut 3 bases from V and 6 bases from J; bases unmatched to any gene: 3. Germline loops: CDR1 SGDLS, CDR2 YYNGEE. The CDR3 DNA reads TGTGCCAGCAGCGCAAGACAGGGTAATTCACCCCTCCACTTT. This sequence encodes CASSARQGNSPLHF.

This clone was picked up a small number of times. The chain carries TRBV7-9 and TRBJ2-7, with a possible D match to TRBD2 (5 bases). Trimming left V 5 bases short and J 5 bases short, with 10 bases between. The CDR3 consists of 12 residues. Germline assignment: CDR1 SEHNR and CDR2 FQNEAQ (reference sequence). The CDR3 here is CASSQDWDEQYF. The CDR3 region has the DNA TGTGCCAGCAGCCAGGACTGGGACGAGCAGTACTTC.

The rearrangement links TRBV4-3 to TRBJ1-2, with 9 bases that match TRBD1. V trimming: 4 bases; J trimming: 7 bases; junction bases outside the gene matches: 10. The CDR3 contains 15 residues. Germline V CDR1 and CDR2: LGHNA, YSLEER. Written as DNA, the CDR3 is TGCGCCAGCAGCCTCACCACACAGGGGGCCTCTGGCTACACCTTC. This gives the protein CASSLTTQGASGYTF.

The V and J genes are TRBV28 and TRBJ2-4; D may be TRBD2 (7 bases). The V gene lost 3 bases and the J gene lost 0 bases, with 9 bases spanning the gap. CDR1 and CDR2 (germline): MDHEN, SYDVKM. The CDR3 covers 15 residues. CDR3 DNA sequence: TGTGCCAGCAGTTTGCGGGGGCAAGCCAAAAACATTCAGTACTTC. Protein product: CASSLRGQAKNIQYF.

V gene TRBV12-5 combines with J gene TRBJ1-4; a weak D match, TRBD1 (5 bases). The CDR3 loop spans 15 amino acids. The V gene lost 1 base and the J gene lost 8 bases, with 14 bases spanning the gap. Looked up from germline, CDR1 is LGHNT and CDR2 is FRNRAP. The CDR3 region is CASGLETGRGEKLFF. The CDR3, as DNA: TGTGCTAGTGGTTTGGAAACAGGTCGAGGAGAAAAACTGTTTTTT.

The chain recombines TRBV4-3 with TRBJ1-1, with a possible D match to TRBD1 (5 bases). CDR3 length equals 14 residues. The ends were cut back, 4 bases at V and 4 bases at J, with 13 bases in the middle. In germline, CDR1 is LGHNA, CDR2 YSLEER. CDR3: CASSLLDQGTEAFF. CDR3 bases: TGCGCCAGCAGCCTCCTGGACCAGGGCACTGAAGCTTTCTTT.